Presented here are 18 T cell receptor beta chains from one specimen sequenced in a study of blood T cell repertoires in COVID-19. Repertoires were generated with immunoSEQ multiplex PCR, while TCRdb's copy carries only in-frame clones and drops some. The table records 200,000 to 250,000 clones, approximately 82% of them present only once. Sequenced: peripheral blood. The source of these receptors is a woman in her thirties or forties with acute or convalescent COVID-19.

This sequence joins TRBV7-9 and TRBJ1-2, with TRBD1 as a possible D gene (5 bases). The germline gives CDR1 SEHNR, CDR2 FQNEAQ (reference sequence). The CDR3 sequence is 16 residues long. V dropped 6 bases and J dropped 2 bases, with 19 bases sitting between them. Here the CDR3 DNA reads TGTGCCAGCAGGCCTGAAGGGGCGGCATACAACTATGGCTACACCTTC. As protein: CASRPEGAAYNYGYTF.

This chain links TRBV4-3 with TRBJ2-3, with no clear D. Germline loops: CDR1 LGHNA, CDR2 YSLEER. This CDR3 spans 15 amino acids. V shed 0 bases and J shed 2 bases, with 9 bases lying between them. CDR3 coding DNA: TGCGCCAGCAGCCAAGATTTTTCCCTCACAGATACGCAGTATTTT. Translating gives CASSQDFSLTDTQYF.

The gene calls are TRBV7-3 and TRBJ2-3; 8 bases fit TRBD2. Germline V lookup: CDR1 SGHTA, CDR2 FQGTGA. V shed 5 bases and J 6 bases; nucleotides not matched to a gene: 7. The CDR3 totals 14 residues. CDR3 amino acids: CASSAGGPSDTQYF. CDR3 nucleotides: TGTGCCAGCAGCGCGGGGGGACCTTCGGATACGCAGTATTTT. The variable domain in full, with the rest retrieved from reference TRBV7-3 and TRBJ2-3, is GAGVSQTPSNKVTEKGKYVELRCDPISGHTALYWYRQSLGQGPEFLIYFQGTGAADDSGLPNDRFFAVRPEGSVSTLKIQRTERGDSAVYLCASSAGGPSDTQYFGPGTRLTVL.

The rearrangement joins TRBV30 to TRBJ1-2, with 8 bases fitting TRBD1. The CDR3 sequence is 15 residues long. The germline V gene has CDR1 GTSNPN and CDR2 SVGIG (reference sequence). The V and J ends lost 4 bases and 8 bases, in that order; junction bases with no gene match: 15. This CDR3 is CAWTTGGASESGYTF. CDR3 nucleotide sequence: TGTGCCTGGACCACAGGGGGGGCCTCCGAATCGGGCTACACCTTC.

V is TRBV19 and J is TRBJ1-1; TRBD1 is a possible D gene (5 bases). V lost 4 bases, J lost 1 base, and 19 bases lay in between. The germline V gene has CDR1 LNHDA and CDR2 SQIVND (reference sequence). The CDR3 is 17 residues long. Written as DNA, the CDR3 is TGTGCCAGTAGTAAGAAGGAGGGGAGGATGTGGAACACTGAAGCTTTCTTT. Its protein product is CASSKKEGRMWNTEAFF. The full variable domain, with the rest looked up from reference TRBV19 and TRBJ1-1, is DGGITQSPKYLFRKEGQNVTLSCEQNLNHDAMYWYRQDPGQGLRLIYYSQIVNDFQKGDIAEGYSVSREKKESFPLTVTSAQKNPTAFYLCASSKKEGRMWNTEAFFGQGTRLTVV.

The chain joins TRBV19 to TRBJ2-7, with 10 bases that match TRBD1. This CDR3 spans 20 amino acids. V shed 4 bases and J 4 bases; nucleotides not matched to a gene: 22. Germline loops: CDR1 LNHDA, CDR2 SQIVND (reference sequence). CDR3 protein: CASSTYLRQGASGQRYEQYF. CDR3 bases: TGTGCCAGTAGTACCTACCTGAGACAGGGGGCTTCTGGACAGCGATACGAGCAGTACTTC.

This clone was detected many times. The CDR3 region has the DNA TGTGCCACCAGCAGAGTGGGACAGGGTGTGGCTTTCTTT. Translation: CATSRVGQGVAFF. The J gene is TRBJ1-1, the V gene TRBV15; 9 bases line up with TRBD1. CDR3 length: 13 amino acids. The germline V gene encodes CDR1 LNHNV and CDR2 YYDKDF (reference sequence). V lost 1 base and J lost 11; bases outside the gene matches: 5.

CDR3: CASSYSSTGNTEAFF. CDR3 DNA sequence: TGTGCCAGCAGTTACTCGAGTACGGGGAACACTGAAGCTTTCTTT. V gene TRBV6-5 combines with J gene TRBJ1-1; unclear D gene. CDR3 length: 15 residues. V shed 0 bases and J shed 1 base, with 9 bases lying between them. Germline V gene sequence: CDR1 MNHEY, CDR2 SVGAGI.

This sequence joins TRBV10-3 and TRBJ1-1; D is possibly TRBD1 (6 bases). Trimming took off 10 bases at V and 2 bases at J, with 14 bases between the two ends. CDR1 and CDR2 (germline): ENHRY, SYGVKD. CDR3 size: 13 residues. The CDR3 is CATSGQRNTEAFF. DNA of the CDR3: TGTGCCACTTCCGGACAGCGAAACACTGAAGCTTTCTTT.

The chain is built from TRBV10-2 and TRBJ2-5, with TRBD1 identical over 9 bases. J lost 3 bases, V lost 6 bases, and 5 bases had no gene match. CDR1 and CDR2 from the germline V gene are WSHSY and SAAADI. This CDR3 is built from 14 residues. Here the CDR3 reads CASRRGTGKETQYF. DNA of the CDR3: TGCGCCAGCAGGCGGGGGACAGGGAAAGAGACCCAGTACTTC.

The chain links TRBV7-8 to TRBJ2-7; 9 bases are a match to TRBD2. CDR1 is SGHVS, CDR2 FQNEAQ, per germline. V dropped 1 base and J dropped 3; count of bases not matched to a gene: 1. The CDR3 length is 14 residues. CDR3: CASSLGTSVYEQYF. The CDR3, as DNA: TGTGCCAGCAGCTTAGGGACTAGCGTCTACGAGCAGTACTTC.

The chain employs TRBV12-5 and TRBJ2-1; D uncertain. The CDR3 length is 16 residues. Trimming pared 6 bases from V and 0 bases from J, leaving 15 bases between. CDR1 and CDR2 (germline): LGHNT, FRNRAP. The CDR3 protein is CASGPAPGGSYNEQFF. CDR3 nucleotide sequence: TGTGCTAGTGGCCCCGCACCGGGTGGCTCCTACAATGAGCAGTTCTTC.

The chain recombines TRBV10-1 with TRBJ2-7; TRBD2 aligns across 7 bases. J lost 6 bases, V lost 0 bases, and 2 bases had no gene match. Germline V gene lookup returns CDR1 WNHNN and CDR2 SYGVQD (reference sequence). The CDR3 totals 13 residues. CDR3 DNA: TGCGCCAGCAGTGAGTCTTGGGAGGGCGAGCAGTACTTC. Protein sequence: CASSESWEGEQYF.

The CDR3 bases are TGCGCCACCTCTGCAGGGGCGTTTGACTATGGCTACACCTTC. Translation: CATSAGAFDYGYTF. This chain joins TRBV5-1 and TRBJ1-2; TRBD1 is a possible D gene (6 bases). Looked up from germline, CDR1 is SGHRS and CDR2 is YFSETQ. The CDR3 consists of 14 residues. Trimming stripped 9 bases from V and 3 bases from J, with 18 bases between.

The rearrangement uses TRBV7-3 and TRBJ2-6, with TRBD1 as a possible D gene (5 bases). The length of the CDR3 is 16 residues. In germline, CDR1 is SGHTA, CDR2 FQGTGA. The V and J ends lost 2 bases and 2 bases respectively, with 10 bases between them. The CDR3 DNA is TGTGCCAGCAGCTTATGGCCCAGGGCTGGGGCCAACGTCCTGACTTTC. Translation: CASSLWPRAGANVLTF.

This clone was seen a handful of times. This chain links TRBV19 with TRBJ2-5; TRBD2 agrees at 7 bases. Germline assignment: CDR1 LNHDA and CDR2 SQIVND (reference sequence). There are 13 residues in the CDR3. V was clipped by 5 bases and J by 9 bases; unmatched bases: 9. The CDR3 bases are TGTGCCAGTAGTGCGGGGAGGGCCTGGGCCCAGTACTTC. Its protein product is CASSAGRAWAQYF.

As to this clone: Additional DNA sequences in this sample encode the identical CDR3. The V call is TRBV9, the J call TRBJ2-3; 11 bases are a match to TRBD2. With 0 bases clipped from V and 6 bases from J, the junction kept 3 bases outside the gene matches. From germline, CDR1 is SGDLS and CDR2 YYNGEE. CDR3 length: 15 amino acids. The CDR3 reads CASSVGLAGTDTQYF. DNA for the CDR3: TGTGCCAGCAGCGTAGGACTAGCGGGGACGGATACGCAGTATTTT.

The rearrangement uses TRBV7-3 and TRBJ2-6, with 12 bases matching TRBD2. CDR1 is SGHTA, CDR2 FQGTGA, per germline. Trimming at V came to 5 bases and at J to 0 bases, leaving 11 bases not matched to a gene. The CDR3 sequence is 20 residues long. CDR3 sequence (DNA): TGTGCCAGCAGCCAACAGAGGACTAGCGGGGCTTACTCTGGGGCCAACGTCCTGACTTTC. This translates into CASSQQRTSGAYSGANVLTF.